The rows below give T cell receptor beta chains drawn from one sample of a study of blood T cell repertoires in COVID-19. Repertoires were generated with immunoSEQ multiplex PCR, while TCRdb's copy carries only in-frame clones and drops some. The repertoire holds 100,000 to 150,000 clones, around 87% seen once, with less than 2.5% in the top ten. Sequenced sample: peripheral blood. The source is a man aged 70 or older with active COVID-19. CDR3s include the opening cysteine and the closing phenylalanine or tryptophan.

TRBJ1-4,TRBV9,CASSLTGATNEKLFF
TRBJ2-2,TRBV5-4,CASSYRLAGGTGELFF
TRBJ2-3,TRBV7-2,CASSLLFLAGGTDTQYF
TRBJ1-6,TRBV21-1,CASSKGPGTLAHNSPLHF
TRBJ2-7,TRBV2,CASRQTGLAYEQYF
TRBJ2-5,TRBV4-2,CTSSQEVTGETQYF
TRBJ2-7,TRBV27,CASKTSGRIDEQYF
TRBJ2-3,TRBV6-2/TRBV6-3,CASSPGLASTDTQYF
TRBJ2-1,TRBV3-1/TRBV3-2,CASSQVGTNNEQFF
TRBJ2-7,TRBV15,CATSRDSQRGAYEQYF
TRBJ2-7,TRBV5-4,CASSSTGVAGAYEQYF
TRBJ1-4,TRBV2,CASRGPRSGEKLFF
TRBJ2-2,TRBV3-1/TRBV3-2,CASKPSGSGITGELFF
TRBJ2-2,TRBV6-5,CASNRGDTGELFF
TRBJ1-5,TRBV6-6,CASSQLGQGAEYSNQPQHF
TRBJ1-1,TRBV7-9,CASSRRGYIPPEAFF
TRBJ2-1,TRBV7-3,CASSLTAGMTYNEQFF
TRBJ2-1,TRBV7-3,CASSAQTGGNEQFF
TRBJ2-3,TRBV29-1,CSVELGGALGTDTQYF
TRBJ2-5,TRBV28,CASSPTVIETQYF